Listed below are T cell receptor beta chains from one sample, sequenced in a study of OX40 agonist ivuxolimab in advanced cancers. Here immunoSEQ multiplex PCR was the method, and the copy in TCRdb shows in-frame clones only, minus some. The sample includes 40,000 to 50,000 clones, roughly 90% seen only once; the top ten take approximately 0.5%. The input for sequencing was CD4+ or CD8+ T cells sorted from blood, taken in a trial of the OX40 agonist ivuxolimab. The source of these receptors is an adult with an advanced solid tumor such as melanoma, head and neck, liver or kidney cancer. Each CDR3 is given without its conserved first and last residue.

J | V | CDR3
TRBJ2-1 | TRBV7-2 | ASTQGRGVNNEQF
TRBJ2-1 | TRBV5-5 | ASSFLTATYNEQF
TRBJ1-5 | TRBV28 | ASSSEYQPQH
TRBJ1-6 | TRBV6-5 | ASSSIGTGSNSPLH
TRBJ1-2 | TRBV7-9 | ASSPEDRGGT
TRBJ2-2 | TRBV6-5 | ASRLGGPRELF
TRBJ1-4 | TRBV5-1 | ASSLGQGNEKLF
TRBJ2-3 | TRBV2 | ASSIGGSSTDTQY
TRBJ1-5 | TRBV7-2 | ASSAQTGGRQPQH
TRBJ1-3 | TRBV7-2 | ASSTRGQSGNTIY
TRBJ2-2 | TRBV7-8 | ASSLGQGTNTGELF
TRBJ1-4 | TRBV6-6 | ASSSVGQGHEKLF
TRBJ2-7 | TRBV5-1 | ASSSKGDPYEQY
TRBJ1-4 | TRBV5-8 | ASSLSFWELGEKLF
TRBJ2-7 | TRBV7-8 | ASSPGGLRGVEQY
TRBJ1-4 | TRBV18 | ASSPQGTNEKLF
TRBJ1-6 | TRBV9 | ASSGTPESYNSPLH
TRBJ1-1 | TRBV5-8 | ASSWDYSDTEAF
TRBJ2-1 | TRBV4-1 | ASSQTGTVINNEQF
TRBJ1-4 | TRBV11-3 | ASSLGGTTPREKLF
TRBJ2-7 | TRBV4-3 | ASSPQPDSYEQY
TRBJ1-2 | TRBV7-2 | ASSPDRGAYGYT
TRBJ1-6 | TRBV5-1 | ASSLAGPGNSPLH
TRBJ2-3 | TRBV5-1 | ASSFPTGSADTQY
TRBJ2-2 | TRBV4-1 | ASSTEGHYGELF
TRBJ2-5 | TRBV6-1 | ASSSTGIQETQY
TRBJ2-2 | TRBV6-6 | ASSPLMGQVTGELF
TRBJ2-3 | TRBV5-1 | ASSATLTDTQY
TRBJ2-3 | TRBV5-8 | ASSAGGQLGADTQY
TRBJ1-5 | TRBV2 | ASSDTGGEGQPQH
TRBJ2-7 | TRBV7-8 | ASRPTGGRLPYEQY
NA | TRBV7-8 | ASSLNSIYEQY
TRBJ2-7 | TRBV9 | ASSKETGSYEQY
TRBJ1-5 | TRBV6-4 | ASSDRGQGTLLSNQPQH
TRBJ1-1 | TRBV7-3 | ASSLTGESRTEAF
TRBJ1-2 | TRBV15 | ATSRGQGRDYGYT
TRBJ2-1 | TRBV7-2 | ASRRPGSYNEQF
TRBJ1-1 | TRBV7-2 | ASSLGLQRNTEAF
TRBJ1-5 | TRBV14 | ASSQDSDQPQH
TRBJ2-5 | TRBV2 | ASSGQAKETQY